This TCR beta chain was retrieved from a study of blood T cell repertoires in COVID-19. The germline V gene encodes CDR1 SEHNR and CDR2 FQNEAQ (reference sequence). There are 16 residues in the CDR3. Trimming removed 6 bases from V and 2 bases from J; junction bases left unmatched: 9. Only in-frame clones appear in the TCRdb table, and some are missing; sequencing was by immunoSEQ multiplex PCR. The sample shows roughly 250,000 clones, over 70% of them seen only once. Sequences were obtained from peripheral blood. This rearrangement joins TRBV7-9 to TRBJ1-3, with 8 bases identical to TRBD1. The source of this sequence is a human donor in a cohort sampled during active COVID-19. The CDR3 spells CASRRETTGAGNTIYF. In DNA form, the CDR3 reads TGTGCCAGCAGGAGGGAGACGACAGGGGCTGGAAACACCATATATTTT.